This entry features one T cell receptor beta chain sequence. Its specificity is not known. Vbeta (60) and Jbeta (13) primers were used in the PCR. Profiled with immunoSEQ multiplex PCR; TCRdb holds only in-frame clones, not every one. The table includes 60,000 to 95,000 clones, roughly 88% detected once. These data belong to a study of cytomegalovirus exposure and HLA in healthy donors. Regarding the study as a whole: Productive status was seen about 87% or about 30% of the time for most TCR beta V segments in an earlier analysis. The study put around 180 TCR beta chains on its list as cytomegalovirus-associated. Researchers reported that a few CMV-associated chains were confirmed in vitro as CMV antigen-specific.

The CDR3 spans 16 residues. V lost 0 bases to trimming and J lost 4 bases; unmatched junction nucleotides: 6. The germline gives CDR1 LGHNA, CDR2 YNFKEQ. The gene calls are TRBV4-2 and TRBJ2-7; TRBD2 aligns across 10 bases. The material sequenced was PBMCs. The TCR was taken from a man aged 70-80 years in good health and CMV-seropositive. This CDR3 is CASSQEGSGGPYEQYF. The CDR3 region has the DNA TGTGCCAGCAGCCAAGAGGGTAGCGGGGGGCCTTACGAGCAGTACTTC.